Given below is one TCR beta chain in context. What it recognizes is unknown. The sample originates from a study of B cell selection in AIRE deficiency. Profiling relied on immunoSEQ multiplex PCR, and the TCRdb table lists in-frame clones only, not all of them. This table has tens of thousands of clones, approximately 94% appearing once. Broader study findings: Shared Treg sequences had shorter CDR3s, biased toward rearrangements with few non-templated insertions.

Regulatory T cells were sorted as CD4+CD25hiCD127low/negative cells. Trimming took 3 bases from V and 3 from J; bases not matched to a gene: 11. CDR3 length: 16 amino acids. Germline CDR1 and CDR2: SGHNT and YYREEE (reference sequence). J is TRBJ2-7 and V is TRBV5-4, with TRBD1 matching 8 bases. The sample comprised Tregs sorted from PBMCs. The receptor's source is a human donor with AIRE deficiency. The CDR3 nucleotides are TGTGCCAGCAGCTCTCAGGTGCGGACAGGGCGCTACGAGCAGTACTTC. It encodes CASSSQVRTGRYEQYF. The variable domain in full, completed from reference TRBV5-4 and TRBJ2-7, reads ETGVTQSPTHLIKTRGQQVTLRCSSQSGHNTVSWYQQALGQGPQFIFQYYREEENGRGNFPPRFSGLQFPNYSSELNVNALELDDSALYLCASSSQVRTGRYEQYFGPGTRLTVT.